The clone carrying this T cell receptor beta chain came up a few times. What it binds is not known. With 0 bases removed from V and 6 bases from J, the gap between germline ends came to 12 bases. Looked up from germline, CDR1 is MNHEY and CDR2 is SMNVEV (reference sequence). The CDR3 contains 16 residues. These data originate in a study of metastatic and nonmetastatic thyroid tumors. About the study: Repertoires were compared across blood and tumor or nodule tissue from malignant and benign thyroid patients.

Study results and limitations: Benign nodules were reported to have significantly lower TCR beta diversity than malignant thyroid tumors, in blood and tumor.

Before thyroid surgery, none of the patients had received any treatment. In the original processing: The study built a papillary thyroid cancer distant-metastasis classifier from CDR3 differences across clinicopathological groups. TCRdb redid the clone calls on the PCR reads using MiXCR. TCRdb, not the authors, supplied the V and J calls. Of approximately 26,000 clones in the sample, 20% to 30% are singletons; the top ten hold 6%. The chain has TRBV27 and TRBJ1-6; the D is unclear. This receptor was identified in a female donor with papillary thyroid cancer or a benign thyroid nodule (not recorded which). Some clones in this sample may be carry-over from other donors' samples. The sequencing sample was made of blood. CDR3 sequence (DNA): TGTGCCAGCAGTTTATCGAGAGGGCTGGTTAATTCACCCCTCCACTTT. It encodes CASSLSRGLVNSPLHF.